These 18 T cell receptor beta chains originate from one sample sequenced in a study of early T cells in non-severe SARS-CoV-2 infection. TCRdb re-analysed the 5' RACE reads in MiXCR, keeping a single row per CDR3 protein. The data show under 70,000 distinct CDR3 sequences, with roughly 13% seen just once and 7.5% to 10% held by the top ten. The source material was whole blood. Receptors were obtained from an adult who was a healthcare worker with PCR-confirmed SARS-CoV-2 infection or an uninfected control (not recorded which).

This clonotype was seen repeatedly, ten times or more. The chain combines TRBV18 with TRBJ2-1; the D is unclear. Germline V gene sequence: CDR1 KGHSH, CDR2 LQKENI. With 3 bases removed from V and 8 bases from J, the gap between germline ends came to 11 bases. The CDR3 spans 13 residues. This chain's CDR3 is CASSPQPRDEQFF. The CDR3 region has the DNA TGTGCCAGCTCACCCCAACCTAGGGATGAGCAGTTCTTC.

V gene TRBV27 combines with J gene TRBJ1-1; D might be TRBD1 (5 bases). The germline V gene encodes CDR1 MNHEY and CDR2 SMNVEV (reference sequence). The CDR3 has 18 amino acids. V lost 4 bases and J 4 bases, leaving 25 bases between the germline ends. CDR3 bases: TGTGCCAGCAGTTACCATATGGCCGGGACCCCACGGCCCACTGAAGCTTTCTTT. Amino acids: CASSYHMAGTPRPTEAFF.

The table lists this clonotype with many counts. This sequence joins TRBV11-2 and TRBJ2-1; the match to TRBD2 covers 14 bases. CDR3 length: 18 residues. The germline V gene has CDR1 SGHAT and CDR2 FQNNGV. V was pared by 5 bases and J by 3 bases, with 9 bases of the junction left unmatched. In nucleotides, the CDR3 is TGTGCCAGCAGCAGCGGACTAGCGGGGGGCGGGATCTACAATGAGCAGTTCTTC. It translates to CASSSGLAGGGIYNEQFF. Full variable domain (outside the CDR3, taken from reference TRBV11-2 and TRBJ2-1): EAGVAQSPRYKIIEKRQSVAFWCNPISGHATLYWYQQILGQGPKLLIQFQNNGVVDDSQLPKDRFSAERLKGVDSTLKIQPAKLEDSAVYLCASSSGLAGGGIYNEQFFGPGTRLTVL.

This clonotype has a handful of counts. The CDR3 nucleotides read TGTGCCAGTAGTGACGGGACAGGGGAAGAGACCCAGTACTTC. Protein sequence: CASSDGTGEETQYF. V gene TRBV19 combines with J gene TRBJ2-5; 10 positions agree with TRBD1. Trimming removed 5 bases from V and 3 bases from J; junction bases left unmatched: 3. The CDR3 has 14 residues. The germline gives CDR1 LNHDA, CDR2 SQIVND (reference sequence).

Remarks on this clonotype: The junction and the germline gene differ at one end; a read error may be behind it. CDR3 amino acids: CASSRAGGSTDAQYF. In nucleotides, the CDR3 is TGTGCCAGCAGTCGTGCGGGGGGTAGCACAGATGCGCAGTATTTT. This sequence joins TRBV12-3 or TRBV12-4 and TRBJ2-3, with 8 bases aligning to TRBD2. The CDR3 is 15 amino acids.

The table lists this clonotype with many counts. The chain combines TRBV10-2 with TRBJ2-7; no definite D call. Trimming shortened V by 3 bases and J by 0 bases, and 6 bases separated the two germline ends. Germline values: CDR1 WSHSY, CDR2 SAAADI. The CDR3 loop spans 13 amino acids. Written as DNA, the CDR3 is TGCGCCAGCAGTGAAAGCGTCTCCTACGAGCAGTACTTC. Translation gives CASSESVSYEQYF.

The V gene is TRBV20-1, the J gene TRBJ1-6, with D tentatively TRBD1 (6 bases). The V and J ends lost 6 bases and 4 bases respectively, with 16 bases between them. This CDR3 region has 15 residues. Germline CDR1 and CDR2: DFQATT and SNEGSKA (reference sequence). The CDR3: CSATDTGYYNSPLHF. The CDR3 nucleotides read TGCAGTGCGACTGACACAGGGTATTATAATTCACCCCTCCACTTT.

In its sample, this clonotype was seen many times. The chain has TRBV27 and TRBJ2-2, with unresolved D. This CDR3 is built from 15 residues. Germline loops: CDR1 MNHEY, CDR2 SMNVEV (reference sequence). Trimming shortened V by 1 base and J by 7 bases, and 13 bases separated the two germline ends. CDR3 residues: CASSLYLGSGGELFF. In DNA form, the CDR3 reads TGTGCCAGCAGTTTATATTTGGGATCCGGCGGGGAGCTGTTTTTT.

The chain uses TRBV7-3 and TRBJ1-2, with a possible D match to TRBD1 (5 bases). Trimming cost V 3 bases and J 6 bases, with 11 bases left between them. This CDR3 spans 13 amino acids. Germline V lookup: CDR1 SGHTA, CDR2 FQGTGA. The CDR3 nucleotides read TGTGCCAGCAGCTTCACAGGAACTGATGGCTACACCTTC. This encodes CASSFTGTDGYTF.

This clonotype has a count of ten or more. The rearrangement links TRBV7-8 to TRBJ2-7; 9 positions agree with TRBD2. The germline CDR1 and CDR2 sequences are SGHVS and FQNEAQ. The trim removed 5 bases at V and 0 bases at J, leaving 5 bases unmatched. The CDR3 has 15 amino acids. The CDR3 nucleotides are TGTGCCAGCAGCGGAAGCGGGGGGCTCTCCTACGAGCAGTACTTC. Translating it yields CASSGSGGLSYEQYF.

This sequence joins TRBV5-1 and TRBJ1-3; 10 nucleotides align to TRBD1. Losses at the gene ends were 5 bases for V and 3 bases for J; bases not matched to a gene: 5. The CDR3 spans 15 residues. The V gene's germline CDR1 is SGHRS and CDR2 YFSETQ. The CDR3 DNA is TGCGCCAGCAGGTTCGACAGGGGGCTTGGAAACACCATATATTTT. This encodes CASRFDRGLGNTIYF.

V is TRBV6-5 and J is TRBJ2-1; 13 positions match TRBD2. CDR1 is MNHEY, CDR2 SVGAGI, per germline. The CDR3 consists of 16 residues. The ends lost 7 bases at V and 9 bases at J; junction bases unmatched: 12. CDR3 bases: TGTGCCAGCAACCAAGGGGTACTAGCGGGAGGGGTTGAGCAGTTCTTC. This codes for CASNQGVLAGGVEQFF.

This rearrangement joins TRBV12-5 to TRBJ2-7; 12 bases fit TRBD2. The germline V gene has CDR1 LGHNT and CDR2 FRNRAP. Trimming removed 2 bases from V and 3 bases from J; junction bases left unmatched: 5. The CDR3 has 16 residues. CDR3 nucleotide sequence: TGTGCTAGTGGTTTGCCCAGGACTAGCGGGGACTACGAGCAGTACTTC. The encoded protein is CASGLPRTSGDYEQYF.

The chain employs TRBV2 and TRBJ1-2; tentatively, D is TRBD1 (5 bases). Trimming stripped 0 bases from V and 6 bases from J, with 17 bases between. This CDR3 has 16 residues. The germline V gene has CDR1 SNHLY and CDR2 FYNNEI. The CDR3 DNA reads as TGTGCCAGCAGTGAAGCGCTTGGGCAGGGAGCCCATGGCTACACCTTC. Translated, it gives CASSEALGQGAHGYTF.

This chain links TRBV4-3 with TRBJ2-3; D is unclear. V lost 0 bases to trimming and J lost 7 bases, with 5 bases between them. Germline CDR1 is LGHNA and CDR2 is YSLEER. The CDR3 extends over 12 amino acids. The chain's CDR3 is CASSQEDHTQYF. The CDR3 region has the DNA TGCGCCAGCAGCCAAGAAGACCATACGCAGTATTTT.

This clonotype was seen more than once but under ten times. This rearrangement joins TRBV25-1 to TRBJ2-5, with 7 bases identical to TRBD1. The germline CDR1 and CDR2 sequences are MGHDK and SYGVNS. V was clipped by 3 bases and J by 2 bases; unmatched bases: 9. CDR3 length: 16 amino acids. The CDR3 nucleotides are TGTGCCAGCAGTGAGATAACCGGGACAGCGCAAGAGACCCAGTACTTC. It is translated as CASSEITGTAQETQYF.

About this clonotype: The junction departs from the called germline gene at one end, perhaps through a read error. This chain connects TRBV27 to TRBJ2-1; 7 nucleotides align to TRBD2. Germline CDR1 is MNHEY and CDR2 is SMNVEV (reference sequence). The CDR3 loop spans 14 amino acids. The CDR3 bases are TGTGCCAGCCGAAAGGCTAGCGGAGGGAATGAGCAGATCTTC. Protein: CASRKASGGNEQIF.

Many counts were recorded for this clonotype. The chain joins TRBV7-2 to TRBJ1-1; D might be TRBD1 (5 bases). Germline V lookup: CDR1 SGHTA, CDR2 FQGNSA. The CDR3 is made up of 13 amino acids. Trimming removed 1 base from V and 13 bases from J, with 16 bases in between. The CDR3 here is CASSLESTGAIFF. As DNA, the CDR3 is TGTGCCAGCAGCTTAGAAAGTACAGGAGCTATTTTCTTT. Filled out from reference TRBV7-2 and TRBJ1-1, the complete variable domain reads GAGVSQSPSNKVTEKGKDVELRCDPISGHTALYWYRQSLGQGLEFLIYFQGNSAPDKSGLPSDRFSAERTGGSVSTLTIQRTQQEDSAVYLCASSLESTGAIFFGQGTRLTVV.